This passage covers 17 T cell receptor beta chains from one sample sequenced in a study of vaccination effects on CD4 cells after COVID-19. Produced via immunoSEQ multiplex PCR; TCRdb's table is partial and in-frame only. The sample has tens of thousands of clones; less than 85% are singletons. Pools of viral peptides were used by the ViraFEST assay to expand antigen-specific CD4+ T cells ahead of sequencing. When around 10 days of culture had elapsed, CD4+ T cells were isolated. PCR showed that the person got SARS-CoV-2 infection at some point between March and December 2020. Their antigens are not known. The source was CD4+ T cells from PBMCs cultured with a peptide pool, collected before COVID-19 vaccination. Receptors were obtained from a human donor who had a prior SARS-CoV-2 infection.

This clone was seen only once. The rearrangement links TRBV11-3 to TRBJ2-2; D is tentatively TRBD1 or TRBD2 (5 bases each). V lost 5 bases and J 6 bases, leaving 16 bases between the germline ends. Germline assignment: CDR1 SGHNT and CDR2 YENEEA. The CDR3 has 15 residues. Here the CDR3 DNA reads TGTGCCAGCAGCGCCGGGACGTCGGACGCCGGGGAGCTGTTTTTT. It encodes CASSAGTSDAGELFF. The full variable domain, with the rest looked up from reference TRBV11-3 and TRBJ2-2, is EAGVVQSPRYKIIEKKQPVAFWCNPISGHNTLYWYLQNLGQGPELLIRYENEEAVDDSQLPKDRFSAERLKGVDSTLKIQPAELGDSAVYLCASSAGTSDAGELFFGEGSRLTVL.

CDR3 bases: TGCGCCAGCAGAGTGGGGGGAGCGAACACCGGGGAGCTGTTTTTT. This encodes CASRVGGANTGELFF. This sequence joins TRBV5-1 and TRBJ2-2; D is perhaps TRBD2 (6 bases). This CDR3 contains 15 residues. Germline assignment: CDR1 SGHRS and CDR2 YFSETQ. V was pared by 5 bases and J by 0 bases, with 11 bases between.

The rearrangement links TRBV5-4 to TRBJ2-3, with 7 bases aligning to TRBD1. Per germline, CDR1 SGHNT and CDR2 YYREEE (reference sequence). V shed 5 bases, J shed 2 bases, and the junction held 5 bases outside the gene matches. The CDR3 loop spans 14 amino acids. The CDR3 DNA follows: TGTGCCAGCAGGGCGACAGGGCTCACAGATACGCAGTATTTT. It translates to CASRATGLTDTQYF.

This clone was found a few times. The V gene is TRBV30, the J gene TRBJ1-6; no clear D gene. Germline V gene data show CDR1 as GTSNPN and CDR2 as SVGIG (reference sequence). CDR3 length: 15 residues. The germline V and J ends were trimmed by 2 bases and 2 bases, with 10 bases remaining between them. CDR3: CAWSRKVPYNSPLHF. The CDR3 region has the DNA TGTGCCTGGAGTCGAAAGGTTCCCTATAATTCACCCCTCCACTTT.

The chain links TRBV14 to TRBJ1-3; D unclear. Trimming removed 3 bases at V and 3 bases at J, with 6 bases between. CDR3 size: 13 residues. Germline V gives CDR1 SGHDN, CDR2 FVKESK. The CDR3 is CASSQQYGNTIYF. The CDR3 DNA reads TGTGCCAGCAGCCAGCAGTATGGAAACACCATATATTTT.

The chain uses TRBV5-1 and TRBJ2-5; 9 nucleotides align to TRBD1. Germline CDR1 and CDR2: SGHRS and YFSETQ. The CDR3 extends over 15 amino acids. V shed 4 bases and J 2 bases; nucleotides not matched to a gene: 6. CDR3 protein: CASSPTGTGQETQYF. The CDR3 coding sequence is TGCGCCAGCAGCCCCACCGGGACAGGGCAAGAGACCCAGTACTTC.

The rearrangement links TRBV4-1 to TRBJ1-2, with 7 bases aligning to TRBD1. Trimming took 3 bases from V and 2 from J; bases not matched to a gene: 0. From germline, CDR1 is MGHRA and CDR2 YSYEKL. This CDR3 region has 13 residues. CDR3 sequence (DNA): TGCGCCAGCAGCCAGACAGGGAACTATGGCTACACCTTC. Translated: CASSQTGNYGYTF.

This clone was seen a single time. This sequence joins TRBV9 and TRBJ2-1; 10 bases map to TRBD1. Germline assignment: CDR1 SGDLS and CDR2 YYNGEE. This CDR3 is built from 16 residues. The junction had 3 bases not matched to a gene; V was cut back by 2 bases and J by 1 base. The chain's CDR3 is CASSVRGQGSYNEQFF. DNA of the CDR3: TGTGCCAGCAGCGTCCGGGGACAGGGGTCCTACAATGAGCAGTTCTTC.

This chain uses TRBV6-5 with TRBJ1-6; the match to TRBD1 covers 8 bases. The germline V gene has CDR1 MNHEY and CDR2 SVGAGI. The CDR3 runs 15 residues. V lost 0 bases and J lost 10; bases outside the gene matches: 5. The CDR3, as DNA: TGTGCCAGCAGTTACTCGGCAGGGGGCATCTCACCCCTCCACTTT. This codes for CASSYSAGGISPLHF.

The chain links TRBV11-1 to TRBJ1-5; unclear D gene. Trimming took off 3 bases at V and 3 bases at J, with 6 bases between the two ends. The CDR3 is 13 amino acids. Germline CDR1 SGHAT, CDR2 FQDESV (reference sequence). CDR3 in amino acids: CASSFNPNQPQHF. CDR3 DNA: TGTGCCAGCAGCTTTAACCCCAATCAGCCCCAGCATTTT.

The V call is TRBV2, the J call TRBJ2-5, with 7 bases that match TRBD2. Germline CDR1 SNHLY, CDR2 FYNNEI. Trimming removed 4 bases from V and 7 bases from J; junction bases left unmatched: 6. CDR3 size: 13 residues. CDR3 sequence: CASSGTGEGTQYF. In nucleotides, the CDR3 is TGTGCCAGCAGTGGGACGGGGGAGGGGACCCAGTACTTC. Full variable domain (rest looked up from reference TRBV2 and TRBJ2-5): EPEVTQTPSHQVTQMGQEVILRCVPISNHLYFYWYRQILGQKVEFLVSFYNNEISEKSEIFDDQFSVERPDGSNFTLKIRSTKLEDSAMYFCASSGTGEGTQYFGPGTRLLVL.

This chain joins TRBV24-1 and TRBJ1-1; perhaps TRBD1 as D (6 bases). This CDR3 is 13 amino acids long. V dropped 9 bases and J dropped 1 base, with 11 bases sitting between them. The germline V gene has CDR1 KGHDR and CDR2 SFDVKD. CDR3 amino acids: CATLQGTNTEAFF. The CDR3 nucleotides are TGTGCCACCCTCCAGGGGACGAACACTGAAGCTTTCTTT.

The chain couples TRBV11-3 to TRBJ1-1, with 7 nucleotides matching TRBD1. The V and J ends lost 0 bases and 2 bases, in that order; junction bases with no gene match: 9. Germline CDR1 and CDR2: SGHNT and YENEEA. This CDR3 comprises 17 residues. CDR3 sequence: CASSLEGRGRGNTEAFF. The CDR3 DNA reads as TGTGCCAGCAGCTTAGAGGGGAGGGGGCGAGGAAACACTGAAGCTTTCTTT.

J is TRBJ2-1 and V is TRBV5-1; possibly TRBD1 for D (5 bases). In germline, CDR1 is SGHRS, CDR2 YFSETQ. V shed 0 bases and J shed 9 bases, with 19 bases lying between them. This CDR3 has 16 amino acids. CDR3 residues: CASSLVQGPELGEQFF. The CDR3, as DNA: TGCGCCAGCAGCTTGGTGCAGGGCCCCGAGTTGGGTGAGCAGTTCTTC.

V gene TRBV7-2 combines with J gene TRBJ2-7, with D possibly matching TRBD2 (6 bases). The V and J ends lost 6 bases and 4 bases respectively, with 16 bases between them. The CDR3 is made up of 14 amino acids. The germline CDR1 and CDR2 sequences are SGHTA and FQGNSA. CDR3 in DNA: TGTGCCAGCAGTCCTCCGGAGGGCCGTTACGAGCAGTACTTC. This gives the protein CASSPPEGRYEQYF. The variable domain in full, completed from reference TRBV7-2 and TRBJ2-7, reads GAGVSQSPSNKVTEKGKDVELRCDPISGHTALYWYRQSLGQGLEFLIYFQGNSAPDKSGLPSDRFSAERTGGSVSTLTIQRTQQEDSAVYLCASSPPEGRYEQYFGPGTRLTVT.

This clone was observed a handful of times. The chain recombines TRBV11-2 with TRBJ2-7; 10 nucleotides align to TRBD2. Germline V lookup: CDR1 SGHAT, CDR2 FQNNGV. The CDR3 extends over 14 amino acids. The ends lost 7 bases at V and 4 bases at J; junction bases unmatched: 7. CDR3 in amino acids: CASTLAGGRYEQYF. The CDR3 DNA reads TGTGCCAGCACGTTAGCGGGGGGTCGGTACGAGCAGTACTTC. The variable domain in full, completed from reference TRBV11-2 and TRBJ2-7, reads EAGVAQSPRYKIIEKRQSVAFWCNPISGHATLYWYQQILGQGPKLLIQFQNNGVVDDSQLPKDRFSAERLKGVDSTLKIQPAKLEDSAVYLCASTLAGGRYEQYFGPGTRLTVT.

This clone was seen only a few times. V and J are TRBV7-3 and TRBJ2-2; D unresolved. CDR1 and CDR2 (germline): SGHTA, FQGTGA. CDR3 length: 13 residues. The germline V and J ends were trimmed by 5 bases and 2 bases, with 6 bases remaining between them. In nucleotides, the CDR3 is TGTGCCAGCAGCCCCTATAACACCGGGGAGCTGTTTTTT. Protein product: CASSPYNTGELFF.